One sample yielded the 23 T cell receptor beta chains listed below, sequenced in a study of OX40 agonist ivuxolimab in advanced cancers. Sequencing used immunoSEQ multiplex PCR; TCRdb keeps in-frame clones, though not all of them. This sample has about 30,000 clones; approximately 90% occur once, and the top ten carry more than 9%. The material sequenced was CD4+ or CD8+ T cells sorted from blood, taken in a trial of the OX40 agonist ivuxolimab. These TCRs come from an adult with an advanced solid tumor such as melanoma, head and neck, liver or kidney cancer.

This clone was found a few times. CDR3 protein: CASSQEGQWDEQYF. CDR3 coding DNA: TGCGCCAGCAGCCAAGAGGGACAGTGGGACGAGCAGTACTTC. The J gene is TRBJ2-7, the V gene TRBV4-1, with TRBD1 identical over 7 bases. The germline gives CDR1 MGHRA, CDR2 YSYEKL. The V and J ends lost 0 bases and 5 bases, in that order; junction bases with no gene match: 4. The CDR3 is 14 residues long.

The V gene is TRBV6-1, the J gene TRBJ2-5, with 7 bases lining up with TRBD2. Near its end, the DNA agrees better with TRBJ2-7, so the J call may be wrong. The CDR3 is made up of 15 amino acids. The germline gives CDR1 MNHNS, CDR2 SASEGT. The CDR3 DNA reads TGTGCCAGCAGTGTTGTCGGGGGGAACCCCTACGAGCAGTACTTC. This translates into CASSVVGGNPYEQYF.

This clone was detected only once. The chain couples TRBV11-2 to TRBJ2-1; 13 bases fit TRBD2. CDR1 is SGHAT, CDR2 FQNNGV, per germline. The CDR3 is 16 amino acids. V was clipped by 7 bases and J by 7 bases; unmatched bases: 10. CDR3 in amino acids: CASTPRLAGGVNEQFF. The CDR3 region has the DNA TGTGCCAGCACTCCAAGACTAGCGGGAGGTGTAAATGAGCAGTTCTTC.

The chain employs TRBV9 and TRBJ1-2, with D perhaps TRBD1 (6 bases). CDR1 is SGDLS and CDR2 is YYNGEE in the germline V gene. V lost 3 bases and J 3 bases, leaving 9 bases between the germline ends. The CDR3 consists of 13 residues. In DNA form, the CDR3 reads TGTGCCAGCAGCGAGGGGGAGTACTATGGCTACACCTTC. Amino acid sequence: CASSEGEYYGYTF.

This rearrangement joins TRBV7-6 to TRBJ1-2, with 7 bases aligning to TRBD1. With V trimmed by 2 bases and J by 2 bases, 8 bases remained unmatched. Germline lookup yields CDR1 SGHVS and CDR2 FNYEAQ. The CDR3 sequence is 16 residues long. This chain's CDR3 is CASSLSPGQLNYGYTF. CDR3 coding DNA: TGTGCCAGCAGCTTATCACCGGGACAGCTCAACTATGGCTACACCTTC.

There are a few counts of this clone. J is TRBJ2-1 and V is TRBV7-9, with D possibly TRBD2 on 7 matching bases. The CDR3 loop spans 14 amino acids. V shed 1 base and J shed 8 bases, with 12 bases lying between them. CDR1 SEHNR and CDR2 FQNEAQ come from the germline V gene (reference sequence). The CDR3 DNA sequence: TGTGCCAGCAGCTTAGGGTGGGGGGGCGATGAGCAGTTCTTC. Translating it yields CASSLGWGGDEQFF.

The chain couples TRBV4-2 to TRBJ2-7; 9 bases fit TRBD2. Germline-derived CDR1 and CDR2 are LGHNA and YNFKEQ. With 2 bases clipped from V and 5 bases from J, the junction kept 10 bases outside the gene matches. The CDR3 is 16 residues long. DNA of the CDR3: TGTGCCAGCAGCCAAAATCTAGTTAGCGGGAGAGACGAGCAGTACTTC. It yields the protein CASSQNLVSGRDEQYF.

This rearrangement joins TRBV27 to TRBJ2-5; 12 nucleotides line up with TRBD1. CDR1 is MNHEY and CDR2 is SMNVEV in the germline V gene (reference sequence). V gave up 3 bases and J gave up 7 bases; unmatched junction bases: 6. This CDR3 has 15 amino acids. The CDR3 DNA reads as TGTGCCAGCAGTTTCGGGACAGGGGGCGCGGGGACCCAGTACTTC. This gives the protein CASSFGTGGAGTQYF.

The chain links TRBV10-3 to TRBJ2-7; D might be TRBD1 (6 bases). The germline CDR1 and CDR2 sequences are ENHRY and SYGVKD. The CDR3 has 16 residues. The V and J ends lost 0 bases and 0 bases respectively, with 12 bases between them. CDR3 region: CAISESLDSYSYEQYF. CDR3 nucleotide sequence: TGTGCCATCAGTGAGTCGTTGGACAGCTACTCCTACGAGCAGTACTTC.

The CDR3 nucleotides read TGTGCCAGCAGCGTCGGCGGGGACACTGAAGCTTTCTTT. This gives the protein CASSVGGDTEAFF. The chain employs TRBV9 and TRBJ1-1; no clear D gene. Trimming cost V 2 bases and J 3 bases, with 8 bases left between them. CDR1 is SGDLS, CDR2 YYNGEE, per germline. The CDR3 is 13 amino acids.

The chain uses TRBV7-6 and TRBJ1-4; no clear D gene. Trimming stripped 1 base from V and 5 bases from J, with 5 bases between. CDR3 length: 13 residues. CDR1 is SGHVS, CDR2 FNYEAQ, per germline. CDR3 loop: CASSLGSNEKLFF. The CDR3 region has the DNA TGTGCCAGCAGCTTAGGTTCCAATGAAAAACTGTTTTTT.

The V and J genes are TRBV27 and TRBJ2-5, with 12 positions matching TRBD2. CDR1 MNHEY and CDR2 SMNVEV come from the germline V gene (reference sequence). There are 15 residues in the CDR3. Losses at the gene ends were 7 bases for V and 5 bases for J; bases not matched to a gene: 8. The CDR3 coding sequence is TGTGCCAGCACCGACCTAGCGGGAGGGCACGAGACCCAGTACTTC. As protein: CASTDLAGGHETQYF.

The chain carries TRBV7-6 and TRBJ1-3, with a weak D call TRBD1 (5 bases). Trimming left V 3 bases short and J 0 bases short, with 9 bases between. The germline V gene has CDR1 SGHVS and CDR2 FNYEAQ. This CDR3 has 15 residues. CDR3 coding DNA: TGTGCCAGCAGCTTCGGAGGGGCCTCTGGAAACACCATATATTTT. It yields the protein CASSFGGASGNTIYF.

The chain employs TRBV9 and TRBJ2-7; D is uncertain. The CDR3 consists of 13 residues. Germline-derived CDR1 and CDR2 are SGDLS and YYNGEE. CDR3 DNA: TGTGCAATGGCAGCCGCTCAGTCCTACGAGCAGTACTTC. This sequence encodes CAMAAAQSYEQYF.

The gene calls are TRBV28 and TRBJ1-1; D is unclear. V gave up 4 bases and J gave up 5 bases, with 5 bases separating them. Germline V gene sequence: CDR1 MDHEN, CDR2 SYDVKM. This CDR3 is built from 11 residues. The CDR3 nucleotides are TGTGCCAGCAGTTCTAGAACTGAAGCTTTCTTT. As protein: CASSSRTEAFF.

This clone is a singleton in its sample. The rearrangement uses TRBV5-6 and TRBJ2-2, with 7 positions matching TRBD1. The V gene's germline CDR1 is SGHDT and CDR2 YYEEEE. V gave up 6 bases and J gave up 3 bases; unmatched junction bases: 5. The CDR3 has 14 residues. This CDR3 is CASTPGQYTGELFF. The CDR3 coding sequence is TGTGCCAGCACCCCGGGACAGTACACCGGGGAGCTGTTTTTT.

The chain is built from TRBV19 and TRBJ2-1, with TRBD1 as a possible D gene (6 bases). Germline V gene sequence: CDR1 LNHDA, CDR2 SQIVND (reference sequence). Trimming cost V 11 bases and J 6 bases, with 20 bases left between them. This CDR3 is built from 14 residues. The CDR3 DNA follows: TGTGCCGTCTCACCCGGACAGTTTAGCAATGAGCAGTTCTTC. Translation gives CAVSPGQFSNEQFF.

This sequence joins TRBV7-9 and TRBJ2-2, with D possibly being TRBD1 or TRBD2 (5 bases each). The CDR3 contains 15 residues. The ends were cut back, 5 bases at V and 4 bases at J, with 14 bases in the middle. Germline CDR1 SEHNR, CDR2 FQNEAQ (reference sequence). CDR3 protein: CASSPSGAVTGELFF. For the CDR3, the DNA is TGTGCCAGCAGCCCATCCGGGGCTGTCACCGGGGAGCTGTTTTTT.

This clone is medium-sized (0.01 to 0.1%). The V gene is TRBV27, the J gene TRBJ2-3; the D is unclear. This CDR3 spans 13 amino acids. Trimming removed 5 bases at V and 4 bases at J, with 10 bases between. Germline CDR1 and CDR2: MNHEY and SMNVEV (reference sequence). CDR3 amino acids: CASSTNYPDTQYF. The CDR3 region has the DNA TGTGCCAGCAGTACCAACTACCCAGATACGCAGTATTTT.

This CDR3 reads CASFGEPSSGNTIYF. The CDR3 DNA reads TGTGCCAGCTTCGGGGAGCCTAGCTCTGGAAACACCATATATTTT. The chain links TRBV7-9 to TRBJ1-3, with no clear D. The CDR3 spans 15 residues. CDR1 is SEHNR, CDR2 FQNEAQ, per germline (reference sequence). V lost 8 bases, J lost 0 bases, and 14 bases lay in between.

The count of this clone is one. The V call is TRBV30, the J call TRBJ1-3; no clear D gene. Germline V gene data show CDR1 as GTSNPN and CDR2 as SVGIG (reference sequence). Trimming shortened V by 1 base and J by 4 bases, and 5 bases separated the two germline ends. The CDR3 is made up of 12 amino acids. In nucleotides, the CDR3 is TGTGCCTGGAGTGCGGTCGGAAACACCATATATTTT. It yields the protein CAWSAVGNTIYF.

The genes are TRBV19 and TRBJ2-1; TRBD1 matches at 8 bases. The CDR3 has 11 amino acids. CDR1 is LNHDA and CDR2 is SQIVND in the germline V gene (reference sequence). V shed 11 bases and J 5 bases; nucleotides not matched to a gene: 2. In nucleotides, the CDR3 is TGTGCCTCGACAGGGGACAATGAGCAGTTCTTC. Translating it yields CASTGDNEQFF.

Turning to this clone: Additional DNA sequences in this sample encode the identical CDR3. The J gene is TRBJ2-3, the V gene TRBV7-9; possibly TRBD2 for D (5 bases). Germline V gene data show CDR1 as SEHNR and CDR2 as FQNEAQ (reference sequence). Trimming left V 5 bases short and J 4 bases short, with 22 bases between. This CDR3 spans 17 amino acids. This CDR3 is CASSLPPGEGLSDTQYF. The DNA of the CDR3 is TGTGCCAGCAGCCTCCCCCCAGGTGAGGGTCTCTCAGATACGCAGTATTTT.